One T cell receptor (beta chain) is described in this entry. The TCR beta profiling, which covered VDJ combination and CDR3 sequence, was carried out using genomic DNA as the template. TCRdb recomputed calls from the reads with MiXCR, one row per CDR3 protein. The sample contains about 180,000 distinct CDR3 sequences, 48% of which appear only once. Germline CDR1 reads SGDLS; CDR2 reads YYNGEE. Trimming removed 4 bases from V and 4 bases from J, with 15 bases in between. The CDR3 runs 15 residues. Sequenced patients had shown CD8+CD57+ cell expansion by flow cytometry. This specimen belongs to a study of CD8+CD57+ T cells in acquired aplastic anemia.

The clonotype comes from a human donor with aplastic anemia. This chain joins TRBV9 and TRBJ2-1, with D perhaps TRBD1 or TRBD2 (7 bases each). The sequenced sample was sorted CD4+, CD8+, or CD8+CD57+ T cells (not recorded which) from PBMCs. This CDR3 reads CASSREGATYNEQFF. The CDR3 region has the DNA TGTGCCAGCAGCAGGGAGGGGGCCACTTACAATGAGCAGTTCTTC. Complete variable domain (other parts from reference TRBV9 and TRBJ2-1): DSGVTQTPKHLITATGQRVTLRCSPRSGDLSVYWYQQSLDQGLQFLIQYYNGEERAKGNILERFSAQQFPDLHSELNLSSLELGDSALYFCASSREGATYNEQFFGPGTRLTVL.